The 19 T cell receptor beta chains listed next were all sequenced from one sample in a study of blood T cells in healthy people across ages. Primed by a sample-barcoded 5' primer and a J-beta primer mix, a second PCR proceeded for about 6 to 11 cycles. Each CDR3 protein is one row after TCRdb ran MiXCR on the 5' RACE reads. The sample contains roughly 800,000 distinct CDR3 sequences, about three fifths of which appear only once. The source material was blood. The receptors come from a man younger than 45 in good health.

The chain joins TRBV28 to TRBJ2-1; 7 nucleotides agree with TRBD2. The CDR3 contains 14 residues. V lost 5 bases, J lost 5 bases, and 6 bases stayed unmatched. Germline V gene data show CDR1 as MDHEN and CDR2 as SYDVKM. CDR3 in DNA: TGTGCCAGCAGTGTGGCTAGCGGTGACAATGAGCAGTTCTTC. This encodes CASSVASGDNEQFF.

This clonotype appeared a single time. This sequence joins TRBV5-1 and TRBJ2-1; 10 bases match TRBD1. The germline V gene has CDR1 SGHRS and CDR2 YFSETQ. This CDR3 comprises 14 residues. V lost 2 bases and J lost 7; bases outside the gene matches: 3. The CDR3 bases are TGCGCCAGCAGCTTTTGGGGACAGGGGAATGAGCAGTTCTTC. Translation: CASSFWGQGNEQFF.

The sample holds a few counts of this clonotype. The chain couples TRBV29-1 to TRBJ1-5; unclear D gene. The germline V gene encodes CDR1 SQVTM and CDR2 ANQGSEA. CDR3 length: 13 residues. Deletions cut 1 base from V and 3 bases from J, with 7 bases between. The CDR3 DNA sequence: TGCAGCGTTGAAGTACAGCACAATCAGCCCCAGCATTTT. Its translation is CSVEVQHNQPQHF.

The chain employs TRBV20-1 and TRBJ2-5; D is tentatively TRBD1 or TRBD2 (5 bases each). The V end was cut by 0 bases, the J end by 7 bases, with 9 bases between. The germline gives CDR1 DFQATT, CDR2 SNEGSKA (reference sequence). The CDR3 runs to 12 residues. In DNA form, the CDR3 reads TGCAGTGCTAGAGAGGGACCGTGGACCCAGTACTTC. This gives the protein CSAREGPWTQYF.

V and J are TRBV5-1 and TRBJ1-1; D gene ambiguous. CDR1 SGHRS and CDR2 YFSETQ come from the germline V gene. The CDR3 covers 14 residues. V lost 0 bases to trimming and J lost 1 base, with 7 bases between them. CDR3 amino acids: CASSLDRPNTEAFF. In DNA form, the CDR3 reads TGCGCCAGCAGCTTGGACAGACCGAACACTGAAGCTTTCTTT.

Regarding this clonotype: At one of its ends the junction is not consistent with the germline gene, which may arise from a read error. The chain is built from TRBV27 and TRBJ2-7; 10 bases align to TRBD2. CDR1 is MNHEY and CDR2 is SMNVEV in the germline V gene (reference sequence). The CDR3 covers 15 residues. DNA of the CDR3: TGTGTCAGCAGTCCGGGACTAGCGAGAGCCTACGAGCAGTACTTC. It is translated as CVSSPGLARAYEQYF.

This chain uses TRBV20-1 with TRBJ2-5, with 11 bases fitting TRBD2. Germline CDR1 is DFQATT and CDR2 is SNEGSKA (reference sequence). The CDR3 contains 17 residues. J was trimmed by 0 bases and V by 2 bases; bases with no gene match: 8. The CDR3 here is CSARLLAGGPNQETQYF. For the CDR3, the DNA is TGCAGTGCTAGATTGTTAGCGGGGGGGCCGAACCAAGAGACCCAGTACTTC.

This chain joins TRBV15 and TRBJ2-5; possibly TRBD1 for D (6 bases). TRBJ2-7 matches the DNA end more closely, so the J call is doubtful. Looked up from germline, CDR1 is LNHNV and CDR2 is YYDKDF (reference sequence). This CDR3 region has 14 residues. CDR3: CATSSGAQVYEQYF. CDR3 sequence (DNA): TGTGCCACCAGCTCAGGGGCGCAAGTATACGAGCAGTACTTC.

V is TRBV20-1 and J is TRBJ2-1; D not resolved. Germline CDR1 and CDR2: DFQATT and SNEGSKA (reference sequence). The ends were cut back, 7 bases at V and 6 bases at J, with 7 bases in the middle. CDR3 length: 10 amino acids. CDR3 in amino acids: CSVSLNEQFF. CDR3 DNA sequence: TGCAGTGTGAGTCTCAATGAGCAGTTCTTC.

This clonotype has just a few counts. The chain uses TRBV7-2 and TRBJ2-5; perhaps TRBD2 as D (5 bases). In germline, CDR1 is SGHTA, CDR2 FQGNSA. The CDR3 runs to 14 residues. V lost 1 base to trimming and J lost 5 bases, with 11 bases between them. CDR3 sequence: CASSLVRGEETQYF. The CDR3 nucleotides read TGTGCCAGCAGCTTAGTCCGGGGTGAGGAGACCCAGTACTTC.

Concerning this clonotype: A read error is possible here, since a much larger clone lies one base away. The chain uses TRBV19 and TRBJ2-5; unclear D gene. Germline lookup yields CDR1 LNHDA and CDR2 SQIVND (reference sequence). V dropped 5 bases and J dropped 0 bases, with 7 bases sitting between them. The CDR3 spans 13 residues. CDR3 sequence reads: CASSASYQETQYF. The CDR3 coding sequence is TGTGCCAGTAGTGCATCGTACCAAGAGACCCAGTACTTC. The full variable domain, its missing parts supplied by reference TRBV19 and TRBJ2-5, is DGGITQSPKYLFRKEGQNVTLSCEQNLNHDAMYWYRQDPGQGLRLIYYSQIVNDFQKGDIAEGYSVSREKKESFPLTVTSAQKNPTAFYLCASSASYQETQYFGPGTRLLVL.

This clonotype was seen only once. The V and J genes are TRBV20-1 and TRBJ1-6, with D maybe TRBD1 (6 bases). The V gene lost 2 bases and the J gene lost 8 bases, with 19 bases spanning the gap. CDR1 and CDR2 from the germline V gene are DFQATT and SNEGSKA (reference sequence). The CDR3 consists of 16 residues. CDR3 coding DNA: TGCAGTGCTAGACTTTGGAGGAGGGCAGGGGATTCACCCCTCCACTTT. Amino acid sequence: CSARLWRRAGDSPLHF.

The V gene is TRBV27, the J gene TRBJ1-1; 10 bases fit TRBD1. Germline V gene lookup returns CDR1 MNHEY and CDR2 SMNVEV (reference sequence). This CDR3 is built from 14 residues. V lost 8 bases to trimming and J lost 6 bases; unmatched junction nucleotides: 9. The CDR3 DNA reads as TGTGCCAGCCGAACCGGGACAGGGGAAGCTGAAGCTTTCTTT. It encodes CASRTGTGEAEAFF.

With respect to this clonotype: A read error may produce the germline difference seen at one junction end. This chain uses TRBV7-9 with TRBJ2-3; 10 nucleotides match TRBD2. The CDR3 length is 16 residues. CDR1 is SEHNR and CDR2 is FQNEAQ in the germline V gene (reference sequence). The CDR3 region is CTSSSSGGVGTDTQYF. The CDR3 DNA reads as TGTACCAGCAGCTCTAGCGGGGGTGTCGGCACAGATACGCAGTATTTT. The complete variable domain, with remaining parts taken from reference TRBV7-9 and TRBJ2-3, reads DTGVSQNPRHKITKRGQNVTFRCDPISEHNRLYWYRQTLGQGPEFLTYFQNEAQLEKSRLLSDRFSAERPKGSFSTLEIQRTEQGDSAMYLCTSSSSGGVGTDTQYFGPGTRLTVL.

A word on this clonotype: The junction departs from germline at one end; a sequencing error may be responsible. The chain joins TRBV7-9 to TRBJ2-1; 8 nucleotides match TRBD2. Germline V gives CDR1 SEHNR, CDR2 FQNEAQ (reference sequence). This CDR3 is 16 amino acids long. The CDR3 sequence is CVSSLSYERGSGEQFF. CDR3 bases: TGTGTCAGCAGCTTATCTTATGAGCGGGGGAGCGGTGAGCAGTTCTTC.

This clonotype was found a few times. The rearrangement uses TRBV24-1 and TRBJ2-7, with D possibly being TRBD2 (5 bases). The CDR3 is 17 residues long. Trimming took 0 bases from V and 9 from J, leaving 23 bases between them. The germline V gene encodes CDR1 KGHDR and CDR2 SFDVKD. The CDR3 here is CATSDLTPRLFGVGQYF. The CDR3 coding sequence is TGTGCCACCAGTGATTTGACCCCCCGACTGTTCGGGGTGGGGCAGTACTTC.

The J gene is TRBJ2-3, the V gene TRBV28, with D possibly called TRBD1 or TRBD2 (5 bases each). V lost 9 bases and J lost 9, with 13 bases in between. Germline CDR1 MDHEN, CDR2 SYDVKM. The CDR3 is 11 amino acids. In DNA, the CDR3 is TGTGCCAGTCTCGGCAGGGAGACGCAGTATTTT. Translation: CASLGRETQYF.

The J gene is TRBJ1-2, the V gene TRBV21-1; the table's D call, TRBD1, was not checked against the DNA. TRBV21-1 is annotated as a pseudogene. The CDR3 is 16 amino acids. CDR3 nucleotides: TGTGCCAGCACCTCAAAGACCGGCTACCCCGGCTATGGCTACACCTTC. Translating it yields CASTSKTGYPGYGYTF.

This clonotype occurred once. The gene calls are TRBV29-1 and TRBJ2-1; no clear D. This CDR3 is 12 amino acids long. The germline CDR1 and CDR2 sequences are SQVTM and ANQGSEA. The germline V and J ends were trimmed by 2 bases and 2 bases, with 4 bases remaining between them. The CDR3 protein is CSVELTYNEQFF. CDR3 bases: TGCAGCGTTGAATTGACCTACAATGAGCAGTTCTTC.